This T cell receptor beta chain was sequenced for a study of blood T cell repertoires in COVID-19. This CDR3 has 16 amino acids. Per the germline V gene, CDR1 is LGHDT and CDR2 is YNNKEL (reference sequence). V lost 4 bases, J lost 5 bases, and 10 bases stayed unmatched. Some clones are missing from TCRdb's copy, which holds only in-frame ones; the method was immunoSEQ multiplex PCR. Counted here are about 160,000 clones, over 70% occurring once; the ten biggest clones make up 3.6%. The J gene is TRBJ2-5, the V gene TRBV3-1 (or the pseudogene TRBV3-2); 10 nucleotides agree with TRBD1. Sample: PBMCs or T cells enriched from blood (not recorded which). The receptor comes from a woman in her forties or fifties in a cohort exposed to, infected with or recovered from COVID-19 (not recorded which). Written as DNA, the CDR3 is TGTGCCAGCAGCCCTGTCCGGGACAGGGGAAAGGAGACCCAGTACTTC. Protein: CASSPVRDRGKETQYF.